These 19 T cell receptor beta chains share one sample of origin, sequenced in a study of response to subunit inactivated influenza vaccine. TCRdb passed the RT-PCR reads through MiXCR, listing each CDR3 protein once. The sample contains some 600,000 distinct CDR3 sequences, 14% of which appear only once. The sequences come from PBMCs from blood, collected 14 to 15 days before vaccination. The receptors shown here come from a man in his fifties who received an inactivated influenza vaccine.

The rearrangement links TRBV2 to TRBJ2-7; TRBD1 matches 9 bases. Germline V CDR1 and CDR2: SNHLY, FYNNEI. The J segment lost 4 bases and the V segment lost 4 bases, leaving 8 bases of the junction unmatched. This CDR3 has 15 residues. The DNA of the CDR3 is TGTGCCAGCAGTGGGGGGACAGGGAGTAGGTACGAGCAGTACTTC. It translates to CASSGGTGSRYEQYF.

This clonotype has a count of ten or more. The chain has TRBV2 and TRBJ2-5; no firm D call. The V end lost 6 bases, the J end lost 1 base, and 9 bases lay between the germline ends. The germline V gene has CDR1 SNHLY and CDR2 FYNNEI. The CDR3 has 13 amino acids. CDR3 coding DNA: TGTGCCAGCAGGCGAGAGTCCCAAGAGACCCAGTACTTC. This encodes CASRRESQETQYF. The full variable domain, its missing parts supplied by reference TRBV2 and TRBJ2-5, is EPEVTQTPSHQVTQMGQEVILRCVPISNHLYFYWYRQILGQKVEFLVSFYNNEISEKSEIFDDQFSVERPDGSNFTLKIRSTKLEDSAMYFCASRRESQETQYFGPGTRLLVL.

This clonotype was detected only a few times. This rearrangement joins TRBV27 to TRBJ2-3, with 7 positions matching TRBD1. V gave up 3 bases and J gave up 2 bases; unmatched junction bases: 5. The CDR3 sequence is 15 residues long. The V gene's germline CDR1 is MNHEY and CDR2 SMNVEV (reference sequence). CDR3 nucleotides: TGTGCCAGCAGTTTGTTGACAGGGCACACAGATACGCAGTATTTT. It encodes CASSLLTGHTDTQYF.

The CDR3 nucleotides read TGTGCCACCAGTGGTGGAGGGTTAGAGACCCAGTACTTC. This gives the protein CATSGGGLETQYF. This rearrangement joins TRBV24-1 to TRBJ2-5; TRBD2 might be the D (6 bases). The CDR3 runs 13 residues. Trimming took 5 bases from V and 4 from J, leaving 10 bases between them. Germline V CDR1 and CDR2: KGHDR, SFDVKD.

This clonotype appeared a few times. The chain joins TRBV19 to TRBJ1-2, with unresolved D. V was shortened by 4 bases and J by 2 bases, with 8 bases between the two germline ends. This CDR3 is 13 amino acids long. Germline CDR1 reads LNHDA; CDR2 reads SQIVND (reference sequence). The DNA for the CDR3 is TGTGCCAGTAGTAAGGGCAGAAACTATGGCTACACCTTC. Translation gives CASSKGRNYGYTF. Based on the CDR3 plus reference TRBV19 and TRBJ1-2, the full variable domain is DGGITQSPKYLFRKEGQNVTLSCEQNLNHDAMYWYRQDPGQGLRLIYYSQIVNDFQKGDIAEGYSVSREKKESFPLTVTSAQKNPTAFYLCASSKGRNYGYTFGSGTRLTVV.

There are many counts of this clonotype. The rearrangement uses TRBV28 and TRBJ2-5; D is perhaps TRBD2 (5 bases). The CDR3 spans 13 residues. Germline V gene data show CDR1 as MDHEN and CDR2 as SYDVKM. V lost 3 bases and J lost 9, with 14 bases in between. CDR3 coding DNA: TGTGCCAGCAGTTTGGGTCGGACTTGGGCCCAGTACTTC. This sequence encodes CASSLGRTWAQYF.

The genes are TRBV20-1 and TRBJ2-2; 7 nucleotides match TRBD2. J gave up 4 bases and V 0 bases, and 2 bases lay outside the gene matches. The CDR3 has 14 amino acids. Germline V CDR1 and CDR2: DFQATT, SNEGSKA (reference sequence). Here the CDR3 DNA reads TGCAGTGCTAGAGATTGGGGGGGCACCGGGGAGCTGTTTTTT. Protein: CSARDWGGTGELFF.

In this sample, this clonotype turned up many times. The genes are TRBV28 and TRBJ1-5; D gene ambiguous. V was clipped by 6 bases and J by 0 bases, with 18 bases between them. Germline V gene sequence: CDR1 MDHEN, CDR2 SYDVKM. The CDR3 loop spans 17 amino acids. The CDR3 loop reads CASSPIKWAPSNQPQHF. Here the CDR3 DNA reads TGTGCCAGCAGCCCCATAAAGTGGGCTCCTAGCAATCAGCCCCAGCATTTT.

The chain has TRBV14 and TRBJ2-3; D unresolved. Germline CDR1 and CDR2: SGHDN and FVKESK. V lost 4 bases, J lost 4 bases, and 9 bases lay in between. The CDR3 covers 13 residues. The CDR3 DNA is TGTGCCAGCAGCCCCCTTACCCCAGATACGCAGTATTTT. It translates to CASSPLTPDTQYF. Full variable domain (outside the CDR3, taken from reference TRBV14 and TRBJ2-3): EAGVTQFPSHSVIEKGQTVTLRCDPISGHDNLYWYRRVMGKEIKFLLHFVKESKQDESGMPNNRFLAERTGGTYSTLKVQPAELEDSGVYFCASSPLTPDTQYFGPGTRLTVL.

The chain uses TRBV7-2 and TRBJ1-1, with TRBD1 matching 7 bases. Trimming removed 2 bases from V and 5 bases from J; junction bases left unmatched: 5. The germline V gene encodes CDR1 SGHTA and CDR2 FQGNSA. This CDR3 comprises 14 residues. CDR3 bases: TGTGCCAGCAGCTTATATTTGACAGGGACTGAAGCTTTCTTT. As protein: CASSLYLTGTEAFF.

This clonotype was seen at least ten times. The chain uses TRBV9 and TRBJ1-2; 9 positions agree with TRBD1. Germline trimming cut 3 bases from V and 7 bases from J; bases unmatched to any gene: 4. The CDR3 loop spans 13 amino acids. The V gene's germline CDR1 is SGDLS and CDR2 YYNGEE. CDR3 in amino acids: CASSAGDRAGYTF. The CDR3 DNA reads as TGTGCCAGCAGCGCTGGGGACAGGGCTGGCTACACCTTC.

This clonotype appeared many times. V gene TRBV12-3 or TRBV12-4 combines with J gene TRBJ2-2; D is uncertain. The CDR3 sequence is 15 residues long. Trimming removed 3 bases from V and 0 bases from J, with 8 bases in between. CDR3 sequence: CASSLSQANTGELFF. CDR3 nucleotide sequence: TGTGCCAGCAGTTTGTCGCAGGCGAACACCGGGGAGCTGTTTTTT.

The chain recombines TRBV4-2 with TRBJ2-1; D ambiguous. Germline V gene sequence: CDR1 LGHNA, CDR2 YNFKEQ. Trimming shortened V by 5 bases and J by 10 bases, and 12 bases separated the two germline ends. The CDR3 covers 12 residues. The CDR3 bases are TGTGCCAGCAGCACCGAAGCGTCGGAGCAGTTCTTC. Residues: CASSTEASEQFF.

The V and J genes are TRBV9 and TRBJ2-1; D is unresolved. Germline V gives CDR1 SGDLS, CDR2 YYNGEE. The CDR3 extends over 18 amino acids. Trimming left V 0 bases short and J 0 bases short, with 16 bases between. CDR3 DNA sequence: TGTGCCAGCAGCGTAGGAGTAGGGAACAACCCCTCCTACAATGAGCAGTTCTTC. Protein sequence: CASSVGVGNNPSYNEQFF.

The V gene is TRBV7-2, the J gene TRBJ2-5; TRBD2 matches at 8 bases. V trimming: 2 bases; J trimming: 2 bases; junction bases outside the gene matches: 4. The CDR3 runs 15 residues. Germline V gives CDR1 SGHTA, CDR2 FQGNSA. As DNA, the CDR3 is TGTGCCAGCAGCTTACCCCGGGGGGGGCAAGAGACCCAGTACTTC. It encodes CASSLPRGGQETQYF.

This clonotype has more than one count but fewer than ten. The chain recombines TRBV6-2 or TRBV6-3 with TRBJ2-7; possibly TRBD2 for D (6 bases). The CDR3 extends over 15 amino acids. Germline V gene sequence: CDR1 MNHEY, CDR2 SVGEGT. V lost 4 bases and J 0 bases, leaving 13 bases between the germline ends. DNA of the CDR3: TGTGCCAGCAGTTGGATCGGGACTCTCTCCTACGAGCAGTACTTC. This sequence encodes CASSWIGTLSYEQYF.

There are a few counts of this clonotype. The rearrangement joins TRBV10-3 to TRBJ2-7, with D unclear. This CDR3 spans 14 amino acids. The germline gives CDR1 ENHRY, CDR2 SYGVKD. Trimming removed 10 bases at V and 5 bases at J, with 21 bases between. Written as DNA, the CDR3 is TGTGCCACAAAAGCCCAATTGTCTCTCCACGAGCAGTACTTC. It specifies CATKAQLSLHEQYF.

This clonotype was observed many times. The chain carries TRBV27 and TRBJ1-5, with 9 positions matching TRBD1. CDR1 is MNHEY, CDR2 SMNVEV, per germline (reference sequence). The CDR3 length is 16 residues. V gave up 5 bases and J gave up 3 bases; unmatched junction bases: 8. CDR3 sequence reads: CASSLLGQGDNQPQHF. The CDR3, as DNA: TGTGCCAGCAGTCTCCTGGGACAGGGAGACAATCAGCCCCAGCATTTT.

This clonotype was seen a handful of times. Written as DNA, the CDR3 is TGTGCCAGCAGCCAGGTCGGACAGACAAAACTGTTTTTT. It yields the protein CASSQVGQTKLFF. This chain joins TRBV2 and TRBJ1-4, with D possibly matching TRBD1 (6 bases). CDR3 length: 13 residues. V gave up 6 bases and J gave up 10 bases, with 15 bases separating them. Per germline, CDR1 SNHLY and CDR2 FYNNEI.